This T cell receptor beta chain was captured by sequencing in a study of blood T cells in healthy people across ages. Study-level points and caveats: Higher diversity and more naive CD4+ cells were features of long-lived donors, compared to aged donors.

The CDR3 sequence is 14 residues long. V was trimmed by 3 bases and J by 4 bases, leaving 15 bases between them. Germline values: CDR1 DFQATT, CDR2 SNEGSKA (reference sequence). Details on this clonotype: The antigen is not known.

The second PCR ran roughly 7 to 12 cycles with a sample-barcoded 5' primer and J-beta primers. Using its own MiXCR run on the 5' RACE reads, TCRdb lists one record per CDR3 protein. Of 1.5 million to 2 million distinct CDR3 sequences listed, about 50% are singletons. This rearrangement joins TRBV20-1 to TRBJ1-1; perhaps TRBD1 as D (6 bases). The receptor was isolated from a woman in her 40s in good health. The sample taken for sequencing was blood. The DNA of the CDR3 is TGCAGTGCTAGCAGGGGTAGCGGATCCACTGAAGCTTTCTTT. Translated: CSASRGSGSTEAFF.